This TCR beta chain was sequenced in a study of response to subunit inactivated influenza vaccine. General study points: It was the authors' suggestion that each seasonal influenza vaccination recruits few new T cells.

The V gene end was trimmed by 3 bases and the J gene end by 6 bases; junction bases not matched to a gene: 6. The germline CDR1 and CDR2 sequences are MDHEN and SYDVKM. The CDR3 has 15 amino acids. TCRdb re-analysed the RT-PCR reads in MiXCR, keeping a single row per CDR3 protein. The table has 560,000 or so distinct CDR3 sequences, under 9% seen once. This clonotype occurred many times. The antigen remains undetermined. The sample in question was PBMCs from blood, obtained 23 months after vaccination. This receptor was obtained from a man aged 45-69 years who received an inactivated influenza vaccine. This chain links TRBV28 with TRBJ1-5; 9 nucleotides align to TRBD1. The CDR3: CASSFEQGASQPQHF. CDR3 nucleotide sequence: TGTGCCAGCAGTTTCGAACAGGGGGCAAGTCAGCCCCAGCATTTT.